The 32 T cell receptor beta chains given below trace back to one sample, sequenced in a study of shared clonotypes between healthy human individuals. Assay used: immunoSEQ multiplex PCR; TCRdb lists only in-frame clones, some missing. The repertoire holds about 1.5 million clones, with 95% to 99% as singletons. Sample: naive CD4+ T cells sorted from blood. Stated subset: CD45RA+ positively selected. Source of these receptors: a young man in good health.

This sequence joins TRBV15 and TRBJ2-3, with 11 bases fitting TRBD1. CDR1 is LNHNV and CDR2 is YYDKDF in the germline V gene (reference sequence). This CDR3 contains 16 residues. V was pared by 3 bases and J by 5 bases, with 7 bases of the junction left unmatched. The CDR3 loop reads CATSSRGTGGLDTQYF. The CDR3 DNA is TGTGCCACCAGCAGCCGTGGGACAGGGGGATTAGATACGCAGTATTTT. Complete variable domain (other parts from reference TRBV15 and TRBJ2-3): DAMVIQNPRYQVTQFGKPVTLSCSQTLNHNVMYWYQQKSSQAPKLLFHYYDKDFNNEADTPDNFQSRRPNTSFCFLDIRSPGLGDTAMYLCATSSRGTGGLDTQYFGPGTRLTVL.

The CDR3 DNA reads as TGTGCCAGCAGCCGAGAGGGACTAGCGAGGGAGACCCAGTACTTC. It codes for CASSREGLARETQYF. The V and J genes are TRBV7-6 and TRBJ2-5; TRBD2 matches at 10 bases. V trimming: 5 bases; J trimming: 5 bases; junction bases outside the gene matches: 8. The CDR3 has 15 amino acids. Germline loops: CDR1 SGHVS, CDR2 FNYEAQ.

V gene TRBV18 combines with J gene TRBJ2-1; D tentatively reads TRBD1 or TRBD2 (6 bases each). The V end lost 6 bases, the J end lost 9 bases, and 18 bases lay between the germline ends. The CDR3 is 14 amino acids. Germline CDR1 is KGHSH and CDR2 is LQKENI. The CDR3 coding sequence is TGTGCCAGCTCCCCTACAGGGTACGGGGGTGAGCAGTTCTTC. Translated, it gives CASSPTGYGGEQFF.

The V and J genes are TRBV11-2 and TRBJ2-1, with TRBD2 matching 9 bases. The trim removed 6 bases at V and 2 bases at J, leaving 2 bases unmatched. The CDR3 is 14 residues long. Germline CDR1 and CDR2: SGHAT and FQNNGV. The CDR3 protein is CASRLAGPYNEQFF. CDR3 sequence (DNA): TGTGCCAGCAGACTAGCGGGCCCCTACAATGAGCAGTTCTTC.

The chain has TRBV5-1 and TRBJ1-1; D is unclear. The CDR3 extends over 14 amino acids. Trimming shortened V by 4 bases and J by 3 bases, and 13 bases separated the two germline ends. Germline V gives CDR1 SGHRS, CDR2 YFSETQ. DNA of the CDR3: TGCGCCAGCAGCCGATTTGGGATAGACACTGAAGCTTTCTTT. Encoded protein: CASSRFGIDTEAFF.

The chain is built from TRBV5-4 and TRBJ2-1, with D hard to call. Looked up from germline, CDR1 is SGHNT and CDR2 is YYREEE (reference sequence). There are 13 residues in the CDR3. The V and J ends lost 0 bases and 4 bases respectively, with 5 bases between them. The CDR3 is CASSLVTYNEQFF. The CDR3 DNA reads TGTGCCAGCAGCTTGGTTACGTACAATGAGCAGTTCTTC.

The chain couples TRBV7-2 to TRBJ2-3, with 8 bases identical to TRBD1. V shed 3 bases, J shed 1 base, and the junction held 9 bases outside the gene matches. This CDR3 comprises 17 residues. Looked up from germline, CDR1 is SGHTA and CDR2 is FQGNSA. The CDR3 protein is CASSFLSSTGGTDTQYF. CDR3 DNA: TGTGCCAGCAGCTTTTTGAGTTCGACAGGGGGCACAGATACGCAGTATTTT. Drawing the rest from reference TRBV7-2 and TRBJ2-3, the complete variable domain is GAGVSQSPSNKVTEKGKDVELRCDPISGHTALYWYRQSLGQGLEFLIYFQGNSAPDKSGLPSDRFSAERTGGSVSTLTIQRTQQEDSAVYLCASSFLSSTGGTDTQYFGPGTRLTVL.

This chain links TRBV14 with TRBJ1-5, with D hard to call. Trimming cost V 4 bases and J 4 bases, with 11 bases left between them. The CDR3 loop spans 14 amino acids. Germline CDR1 SGHDN, CDR2 FVKESK. The chain's CDR3 is CASSLAESNQPQHF. DNA of the CDR3: TGTGCCAGCAGCCTTGCTGAGTCGAATCAGCCCCAGCATTTT.

With respect to this clone: Additional DNA sequences in this sample encode the identical CDR3. V and J are TRBV10-3 and TRBJ2-3; TRBD2 aligns across 11 bases. Germline CDR1 reads ENHRY; CDR2 reads SYGVKD. V shed 0 bases and J 4 bases; nucleotides not matched to a gene: 3. This CDR3 is built from 16 residues. Here the CDR3 reads CAISESVAGGADTQYF. The CDR3 DNA follows: TGTGCCATCAGTGAGTCGGTAGCGGGAGGGGCAGATACGCAGTATTTT.

A note on this clone: Other DNA sequences from this sample encode an identical CDR3 as well. The chain recombines TRBV5-1 with TRBJ1-1, with TRBD1 as a possible D gene (6 bases). Trimming removed 0 bases from V and 5 bases from J, with 11 bases in between. The CDR3 length is 14 residues. Germline V gene data show CDR1 as SGHRS and CDR2 as YFSETQ. The CDR3 bases are TGCGCCAGCAGCTTGGGAACAGGGCGAACTGAAGCTTTCTTT. Translating it yields CASSLGTGRTEAFF.

The CDR3 loop is CASSLLGKNQPQHF. The CDR3 coding sequence is TGTGCCAGCAGCTTACTGGGAAAGAATCAGCCCCAGCATTTT. V gene TRBV7-2 combines with J gene TRBJ1-5, with no clear D. The CDR3 has 14 amino acids. Germline-derived CDR1 and CDR2 are SGHTA and FQGNSA. The V end lost 2 bases, the J end lost 4 bases, and 9 bases lay between the germline ends.

The rearrangement links TRBV5-1 to TRBJ2-7; 7 bases match TRBD2. The V gene's germline CDR1 is SGHRS and CDR2 YFSETQ. The CDR3 spans 15 residues. The trim removed 1 base at V and 2 bases at J, leaving 6 bases unmatched. The CDR3 loop reads CASSLMGEGTYEQYF. CDR3 nucleotides: TGCGCCAGCAGCTTGATGGGGGAGGGGACCTACGAGCAGTACTTC.

The gene calls are TRBV5-5 and TRBJ2-7; 7 bases are shared with TRBD1. From germline, CDR1 is SGHKS and CDR2 YYEKEE (reference sequence). This CDR3 comprises 17 residues. V lost 1 base and J lost 2; bases outside the gene matches: 12. The CDR3 here is CASSLRTGAGWAYEQYF. As DNA, the CDR3 is TGTGCCAGCAGCTTGAGAACAGGGGCTGGGTGGGCCTACGAGCAGTACTTC. Together with reference TRBV5-5 and TRBJ2-7, the CDR3 gives the full variable domain: DAGVTQSPTHLIKTRGQQVTLRCSPISGHKSVSWYQQVLGQGPQFIFQYYEKEERGRGNFPDRFSARQFPNYSSELNVNALLLGDSALYLCASSLRTGAGWAYEQYFGPGTRLTVT.

The genes are TRBV6-1 and TRBJ2-1; 7 nucleotides match TRBD2. V shed 3 bases, J shed 11 bases, and the junction held 13 bases outside the gene matches. This CDR3 is built from 15 residues. Germline V CDR1 and CDR2: MNHNS, SASEGT. The CDR3 is CASSDRALAEIQQFF. Here the CDR3 DNA reads TGTGCCAGCAGTGACCGTGCGCTAGCGGAGATCCAGCAGTTCTTC.

The chain employs TRBV7-3 and TRBJ1-1; D is perhaps TRBD1 (5 bases). Trimming cost V 6 bases and J 1 base, with 15 bases left between them. This CDR3 has 15 residues. Germline CDR1 and CDR2: SGHTA and FQGTGA. Here the CDR3 reads CASRTFGGKNTEAFF. The CDR3 DNA sequence: TGTGCCAGCAGAACATTTGGGGGAAAGAACACTGAAGCTTTCTTT.

The chain couples TRBV7-2 to TRBJ2-3; 7 bases map to TRBD2. This CDR3 spans 16 amino acids. V shed 4 bases and J 3 bases; nucleotides not matched to a gene: 10. CDR1 and CDR2 (germline): SGHTA, FQGNSA. CDR3 protein: CASSYSGGSRTDTQYF. CDR3 DNA sequence: TGTGCCAGCAGCTACTCCGGCGGGAGTAGAACAGATACGCAGTATTTT.

Concerning this clone itself: The identical CDR3 is also encoded by other nucleotide sequences in the sample. This chain connects TRBV5-1 to TRBJ2-3; 15 bases line up with TRBD2. The CDR3 covers 18 residues. V lost 3 bases, J lost 0 bases, and 5 bases stayed unmatched. From germline, CDR1 is SGHRS and CDR2 YFSETQ. The CDR3 DNA reads TGCGCCAGCAGCTCCGGACTAGCGGGAGGGTCTAGCACAGATACGCAGTATTTT. Its protein is CASSSGLAGGSSTDTQYF.

The chain has TRBV5-6 and TRBJ2-3, with no clear D. The V end was cut by 2 bases, the J end by 2 bases, with 15 bases between. The germline V gene has CDR1 SGHDT and CDR2 YYEEEE. The CDR3 consists of 16 residues. This CDR3 reads CASSLGRLMVTDTQYF. Here the CDR3 DNA reads TGTGCCAGCAGCTTAGGCCGATTAATGGTCACAGATACGCAGTATTTT.

This clone was detected once. The CDR3 protein is CASSVGWQTYNEQFF. The CDR3 DNA reads TGTGCCAGCAGCGTAGGATGGCAAACCTACAATGAGCAGTTCTTC. The chain carries TRBV9 and TRBJ2-1; D ambiguous. The CDR3 is 15 residues long. Germline CDR1 reads SGDLS; CDR2 reads YYNGEE. V dropped 0 bases and J dropped 2 bases, with 9 bases sitting between them.

This chain connects TRBV6-5 to TRBJ2-7; weak D call: TRBD1 (6 bases). Germline V gives CDR1 MNHEY, CDR2 SVGAGI. V was clipped by 8 bases and J by 1 base, with 15 bases between them. The CDR3 sequence is 14 residues long. The CDR3 loop is CASREQGPSYEQYF. CDR3 sequence (DNA): TGTGCCAGCCGAGAACAGGGTCCATCCTACGAGCAGTACTTC.

For the CDR3, the DNA is TGTGCCAGCAACCCTCTAGCGGCAATCGCGAACACCGGGGAGCTGTTTTTT. Translating gives CASNPLAAIANTGELFF. This chain links TRBV27 with TRBJ2-2; TRBD2 matches at 7 bases. Germline trimming cut 7 bases from V and 0 bases from J; bases unmatched to any gene: 11. From germline, CDR1 is MNHEY and CDR2 SMNVEV (reference sequence). The CDR3 spans 17 residues.

The V call is TRBV2, the J call TRBJ2-7; TRBD1 might be the D (6 bases). The CDR3 sequence is 12 residues long. Trimming cost V 10 bases and J 0 bases, with 10 bases left between them. Germline assignment: CDR1 SNHLY and CDR2 FYNNEI. The CDR3 reads CATRTDSYEQYF. In nucleotides, the CDR3 is TGTGCCACCCGGACAGACTCCTACGAGCAGTACTTC.

For the CDR3, the DNA is TGTGCCAGCAGCTCCAAAGGCCGGGGACAGTTCTACGAGCAGTACTTC. Protein sequence: CASSSKGRGQFYEQYF. The V and J genes are TRBV7-8 and TRBJ2-7; TRBD1 matches 7 bases. The CDR3 contains 16 residues. Germline CDR1 is SGHVS and CDR2 is FQNEAQ. Losses at the gene ends were 4 bases for V and 3 bases for J; bases not matched to a gene: 12.

A remark on this clone: Other nucleotide sequences from this sample produce the same CDR3. CDR3 bases: TGTGCCAGCAGTTTAGCTAATGAGCAGTTCTTC. The encoded protein is CASSLANEQFF. The chain joins TRBV27 to TRBJ2-1, with D uncertain. This CDR3 region has 11 residues. V lost 2 bases to trimming and J lost 7 bases, with 3 bases between them. Germline V CDR1 and CDR2: MNHEY, SMNVEV (reference sequence).

CDR3 bases: TGTGCCAGCAGCTCACTATCTACAGGGGGCACAGATACGCAGTATTTT. Residues: CASSSLSTGGTDTQYF. The chain joins TRBV5-4 to TRBJ2-3, with TRBD1 matching over 7 bases. The CDR3 length is 16 residues. Germline V CDR1 and CDR2: SGHNT, YYREEE (reference sequence). The junction had 8 bases not matched to a gene; V was cut back by 3 bases and J by 1 base.

This clone appeared once. Other nucleotide sequences from this sample produce the same CDR3. The chain is built from TRBV9 and TRBJ2-7; 7 bases align to TRBD1. Germline trimming cut 4 bases from V and 2 bases from J; bases unmatched to any gene: 6. The CDR3 runs to 14 residues. The germline V gene encodes CDR1 SGDLS and CDR2 YYNGEE. CDR3 loop: CASSPRTGTYEQYF. The CDR3 DNA sequence: TGTGCCAGCAGCCCACGGACAGGTACCTACGAGCAGTACTTC.

The gene calls are TRBV18 and TRBJ2-7, with D possibly matching TRBD2 (5 bases). The CDR3 length is 16 residues. Between the trimmed V and J ends, which lost 1 base and 4 bases, there was a span of 17 bases. CDR1 and CDR2 (germline): KGHSH, LQKENI. As DNA, the CDR3 is TGTGCCAGCTCACCACTTTCGGTAGGGAGTGTGTACGAGCAGTACTTC. Translating it yields CASSPLSVGSVYEQYF.

The CDR3 region has the DNA TGTGCCAGCAGCAAAGCCGGGACTAGGCCCGGCGAGCAGTACTTC. Its translation: CASSKAGTRPGEQYF. This chain joins TRBV7-9 and TRBJ2-7, with 8 bases matching TRBD2. Germline V lookup: CDR1 SEHNR, CDR2 FQNEAQ (reference sequence). The trim removed 5 bases at V and 6 bases at J, leaving 12 bases unmatched. The CDR3 consists of 15 residues.

V usage is TRBV11-2 and J usage is TRBJ2-7; D possibly corresponds to TRBD1 (6 bases). V gave up 5 bases and J gave up 1 base, with 21 bases separating them. The CDR3 is made up of 17 amino acids. Germline-derived CDR1 and CDR2 are SGHAT and FQNNGV. CDR3 bases: TGTGCCAGCAGCCGGGGACGAATAACGGACAGTTCCTACGAGCAGTACTTC. It specifies CASSRGRITDSSYEQYF.

About this clone itself: This same CDR3 is encoded by further DNA sequences in the sample. The rearrangement uses TRBV11-2 and TRBJ2-7; tentative D call: TRBD2 (5 bases). This CDR3 is 13 amino acids long. CDR1 and CDR2 from the germline V gene are SGHAT and FQNNGV. With 3 bases removed from V and 0 bases from J, the gap between germline ends came to 6 bases. The CDR3, as DNA: TGTGCCAGCAGCTTTGGGAGCTCCTACGAGCAGTACTTC. This encodes CASSFGSSYEQYF.

The V call is TRBV9, the J call TRBJ1-2, with D unclear. This CDR3 has 14 residues. Trimming removed 3 bases at V and 8 bases at J, with 17 bases between. Per the germline V gene, CDR1 is SGDLS and CDR2 is YYNGEE. This CDR3 is CASSGRTGLGGYTF. CDR3 DNA: TGTGCCAGCAGCGGACGGACGGGCCTTGGGGGCTACACCTTC.

The V and J genes are TRBV1 and TRBJ2-3; no DNA check was done on the table's D call, TRBD2. TRBV1 counts as a pseudogene. The CDR3 is 17 residues long. The CDR3 DNA follows: TGCACCAGCAGCCAAGATCATCGGACTAGCAAATCAGATACGCAGTATTTT. Protein product: CTSSQDHRTSKSDTQYF.